Sequencing of this TCR beta chain was carried out in a study of blood T cell repertoires in COVID-19. Per the original data handling: Estimates of nucleated cell counts were drawn from the amplification of reference gene primers. Clones were sequenced by immunoSEQ multiplex PCR, and TCRdb holds only the in-frame ones, with some missing. V and J calls and clone size are those listed in that table; D and trimming were worked out from the DNA. The repertoire holds around 290,000 clones, around nine tenths seen once, with 1.1% in the top ten. V shed 4 bases and J shed 7 bases, with 23 bases lying between them. In germline, CDR1 is MDHEN, CDR2 SYDVKM. CDR3 size: 17 residues.

Sequenced material: PBMCs or T cells enriched from blood (not recorded which). The J gene is TRBJ2-1, the V gene TRBV28; maybe TRBD1 (6 bases). The sequence was obtained from a woman in her thirties who had recovered from COVID-19. The CDR3 DNA reads as TGTGCCAGCAGTTCCCCGGGTGAGGCAGGGGCTTTTAATGAGCAGTTCTTC. This encodes CASSSPGEAGAFNEQFF.